This TCR beta chain was recovered during a study of CXCR3-negative and CXCR3-positive naive CD8 T cells. General observations from the study: For the naive subsets, surface CD5 was similar, and TCR strength was inferred from TRB CDR3 properties. Once cells were cryopreserved, CXCR3 expression went down partly, and most assays used fresh PBMCs.

With UMI labels, 5' RACE was used to prepare the TRB cDNA libraries. TCRdb reprocessed the 5' RACE reads and reports one entry per CDR3 protein, with no DNA. The sample has 75,000 or so distinct CDR3 sequences, and its top ten clones hold 1.6%. Germline CDR1 reads SGHVS; CDR2 reads FNYEAQ. The CDR3 runs 12 residues. As to this clonotype: What it recognizes is unknown.

This chain connects TRBV7-6 to TRBJ2-7. The material sequenced was naive CXCR3- CD8+ T cells from blood. The subset: CD45RO-CCR7+CD27+CD95- naive CD8+ T cells lacking CXCR3 (TNR3-). This clonotype was obtained from a human donor in good health. Some clones in this sample may be carry-over from other donors' samples. CDR3 amino acids: CASSATSYEHYF.